These T cell receptor beta chains were read from a single sample in a study of graft-versus-host responses after intestinal transplantation. Here immunoSEQ multiplex PCR was the method, and the copy in TCRdb shows in-frame clones only, minus some. The data hold 20,000 to 25,000 clones, with about 55% observed a single time. This specimen consisted of alloreactive CD4+ T cells from a mixed lymphocyte reaction culture, obtained before intestinal transplant. The source of these receptors is a human patient who received an intestinal transplant. Both conserved end residues are part of each CDR3. D genes are given only for firm matches. Clone size is given for some rows only: seen once, a few or many times, or a class if the clone is expanded.

D gene: .
J gene: TRBJ1-2
V gene: TRBV5-1
CDR3 length: 13
clone size: .
CDR3 protein: CASSPQGSYGYTF
CDR3 DNA: TGCGCCAGCAGCCCCCAGGGCAGCTATGGCTACACCTTC

D gene: TRBD1
J gene: TRBJ2-7
V gene: TRBV7-7
CDR3 length: 16
clone size: .
CDR3 protein: CASSLGGQSSCYEQYF
CDR3 DNA: TGTGCCAGCAGCTTAGGGGGACAGTCTTCTTGCTACGAGCAGTACTTC

D gene: .
J gene: TRBJ2-7
V gene: TRBV21-1
CDR3 length: 15
clone size: .
CDR3 protein: CASSKRQGMVREQYF
CDR3 DNA: TGTGCCAGCAGCAAACGTCAGGGAATGGTACGCGAGCAGTACTTC

D gene: .
J gene: TRBJ1-1
V gene: TRBV29-1
CDR3 length: 12
clone size: few
CDR3 protein: CSVEQGWTEAFF
CDR3 DNA: TGCAGCGTTGAACAGGGGTGGACTGAAGCTTTCTTT

D gene: .
J gene: TRBJ1-2
V gene: TRBV29-1
CDR3 length: 9
clone size: .
CDR3 protein: CSVERGYTF
CDR3 DNA: TGCAGCGTTGAGCGTGGCTACACCTTC

D gene: .
J gene: TRBJ2-1
V gene: TRBV28
CDR3 length: 15
clone size: .
CDR3 protein: CASSLHPRTVNEQFF
CDR3 DNA: TGTGCCAGCAGCCTACACCCCAGGACAGTTAATGAGCAGTTCTTC

D gene: .
J gene: TRBJ2-7
V gene: TRBV29-1
CDR3 length: 15
clone size: .
CDR3 protein: CSTTLRAGGSYEQYF
CDR3 DNA: TGCAGCACGACCCTGCGGGCAGGGGGGTCCTACGAGCAGTACTTC

D gene: .
J gene: TRBJ1-6
V gene: TRBV7-2
CDR3 length: 13
clone size: few
CDR3 protein: CASSLEHNSPLHF
CDR3 DNA: TGTGCCAGCAGCTTAGAGCATAATTCACCCCTCCACTTT

D gene: .
J gene: TRBJ2-3
V gene: TRBV10-3
CDR3 length: 13
clone size: .
CDR3 protein: CAISVLGMDTQYF
CDR3 DNA: TGTGCCATCAGTGTTCTAGGTATGGATACGCAGTATTTT

D gene: .
J gene: TRBJ2-5
V gene: TRBV7-3
CDR3 length: 15
clone size: .
CDR3 protein: CASSLQGLTGETQYF
CDR3 DNA: TGTGCCAGCAGCCTGCAAGGACTAACCGGTGAGACCCAGTACTTC

D gene: .
J gene: TRBJ2-7
V gene: TRBV10-3
CDR3 length: 11
clone size: few
CDR3 protein: CAISDFYEQYF
CDR3 DNA: TGTGCCATCAGCGACTTCTACGAGCAGTACTTC

D gene: .
J gene: TRBJ2-1
V gene: TRBV7-2
CDR3 length: 16
clone size: .
CDR3 protein: CASSSHLVGSYNEQFF
CDR3 DNA: TGTGCCAGCAGCTCTCATCTAGTAGGCTCCTACAATGAGCAGTTCTTC

D gene: TRBD1
J gene: TRBJ2-7
V gene: TRBV4-2
CDR3 length: 16
clone size: .
CDR3 protein: CASSQASGQGVYEQYF
CDR3 DNA: TGTGCCAGCAGCCAAGCTTCTGGACAGGGCGTCTACGAGCAGTACTTC

D gene: .
J gene: TRBJ2-7
V gene: TRBV10-1
CDR3 length: 13
clone size: .
CDR3 protein: CASSESVSYEQYF
CDR3 DNA: TGCGCCAGCAGTGAGTCCGTTAGCTACGAGCAGTACTTC

D gene: .
J gene: TRBJ1-6
V gene: TRBV14
CDR3 length: 15
clone size: .
CDR3 protein: CASSQDPSGSSPLHF
CDR3 DNA: TGTGCCAGCAGCCAAGATCCATCAGGATCTTCACCCCTCCACTTT

D gene: .
J gene: TRBJ2-1
V gene: TRBV5-5
CDR3 length: 16
clone size: few
CDR3 protein: CASSYSGLRKGNEQFF
CDR3 DNA: TGTGCCAGCAGCTACTCGGGACTCAGGAAAGGGAATGAGCAGTTCTTC

D gene: TRBD1
J gene: TRBJ1-2
V gene: TRBV7-9
CDR3 length: 19
clone size: .
CDR3 protein: CASSLTLTGAGANGYGYTF
CDR3 DNA: TGTGCCAGCAGCTTGACATTGACAGGGGCGGGAGCAAATGGCTATGGCTACACCTTC

D gene: TRBD1
J gene: TRBJ2-7
V gene: TRBV5-6
CDR3 length: 18
clone size: .
CDR3 protein: CASSLTRTGLIGRSEQYF
CDR3 DNA: TGTGCCAGCAGCTTGACAAGGACAGGGTTGATCGGCCGGTCCGAGCAGTACTTC

D gene: TRBD2
J gene: TRBJ2-7
V gene: TRBV6-1
CDR3 length: 15
clone size: .
CDR3 protein: CASSAGLGRAYEQYF
CDR3 DNA: TGTGCCAGCAGTGCTGGACTGGGGAGGGCCTACGAGCAGTACTTC

D gene: .
J gene: TRBJ1-6
V gene: TRBV30
CDR3 length: 11
clone size: .
CDR3 protein: CAWSFGGPLHF
CDR3 DNA: TGTGCCTGGAGTTTCGGGGGGCCCCTCCACTTT

D gene: TRBD1
J gene: TRBJ2-1
V gene: TRBV18
CDR3 length: 13
clone size: few
CDR3 protein: CASSGTGNHEQFF
CDR3 DNA: TGTGCCAGCTCCGGGACAGGGAACCATGAGCAGTTCTTC

D gene: .
J gene: TRBJ2-2
V gene: TRBV18
CDR3 length: 12
clone size: .
CDR3 protein: CASSGATGELFF
CDR3 DNA: TGTGCCAGCTCGGGGGCAACCGGGGAGCTGTTTTTT

D gene: .
J gene: TRBJ1-4
V gene: TRBV27
CDR3 length: 15
clone size: .
CDR3 protein: CASSPYQGIREKLFF
CDR3 DNA: TGTGCCAGCAGCCCTTACCAGGGAATCCGGGAAAAACTGTTTTTT

D gene: .
J gene: TRBJ2-1
V gene: TRBV7-2
CDR3 length: 14
clone size: .
CDR3 protein: CASSPQARTAQQFF
CDR3 DNA: TGTGCCAGCAGCCCGCAAGCCCGCACCGCGCAGCAGTTCTTC

D gene: TRBD1
J gene: TRBJ1-2
V gene: TRBV7-8
CDR3 length: 15
clone size: few
CDR3 protein: CASSLADRANYGYTF
CDR3 DNA: TGTGCCAGCAGCTTAGCGGACAGGGCTAACTATGGCTACACCTTC

D gene: TRBD1
J gene: TRBJ1-5
V gene: TRBV30
CDR3 length: 15
clone size: .
CDR3 protein: CAWSVRQGVGQPQHF
CDR3 DNA: TGTGCCTGGAGTGTAAGACAGGGGGTCGGGCAGCCCCAGCATTTT

D gene: .
J gene: TRBJ2-2
V gene: TRBV7-2
CDR3 length: 14
clone size: few
CDR3 protein: CASSTGTNTGELFF
CDR3 DNA: TGTGCCAGCAGCACCGGGACAAACACCGGGGAGCTGTTTTTT

D gene: .
J gene: TRBJ2-7
V gene: TRBV5-5
CDR3 length: 16
clone size: .
CDR3 protein: CASSLAGGGPLYEQYF
CDR3 DNA: TGTGCCAGCAGCTTGGCCGGAGGGGGCCCCCTCTACGAGCAGTACTTC

D gene: TRBD2
J gene: TRBJ2-1
V gene: TRBV6-5
CDR3 length: 15
clone size: .
CDR3 protein: CASNHLAGGFNEQFF
CDR3 DNA: TGTGCCAGCAACCACCTAGCGGGAGGGTTCAATGAGCAGTTCTTC

D gene: .
J gene: TRBJ2-1
V gene: TRBV7-2
CDR3 length: 16
clone size: once
CDR3 protein: CASSLAPRLPYNEQFF
CDR3 DNA: TGTGCCAGCAGCTTAGCGCCCAGACTCCCCTACAATGAGCAGTTCTTC

D gene: TRBD1
J gene: TRBJ2-7
V gene: TRBV5-6
CDR3 length: 14
clone size: few
CDR3 protein: CASSAGTGLYEQYF
CDR3 DNA: TGTGCCAGCAGCGCCGGGACAGGCCTCTACGAGCAGTACTTC

D gene: TRBD1
J gene: TRBJ2-1
V gene: TRBV2
CDR3 length: 14
clone size: .
CDR3 protein: CASSGTGGYNEQFF
CDR3 DNA: TGTGCCAGCAGCGGAACAGGGGGCTACAATGAGCAGTTCTTC

D gene: .
J gene: TRBJ1-5
V gene: TRBV19
CDR3 length: 15
clone size: .
CDR3 protein: CATSELGEGNQPQHF
CDR3 DNA: TGTGCCACCAGTGAGTTAGGGGAGGGCAATCAGCCCCAGCATTTT

D gene: .
J gene: TRBJ2-1
V gene: TRBV4-1
CDR3 length: 11
clone size: .
CDR3 protein: CASSQATEQFF
CDR3 DNA: TGCGCCAGCAGCCAAGCTACTGAGCAGTTCTTC

D gene: .
J gene: TRBJ2-5
V gene: TRBV7-2
CDR3 length: 15
clone size: few
CDR3 protein: CASSLVWGGHETQYF
CDR3 DNA: TGTGCCAGCAGCTTGGTTTGGGGGGGCCATGAGACCCAGTACTTC

D gene: TRBD1
J gene: TRBJ2-4
V gene: TRBV29-1
CDR3 length: 13
clone size: few
CDR3 protein: CSVSTGMGNIQYF
CDR3 DNA: TGCAGCGTATCGACAGGGATGGGGAACATTCAGTACTTC

D gene: .
J gene: TRBJ1-1
V gene: TRBV9
CDR3 length: 14
clone size: .
CDR3 protein: CASSGLTRSTEAFF
CDR3 DNA: TGTGCCAGCAGCGGACTTACTAGGAGCACTGAAGCTTTCTTT

D gene: .
J gene: TRBJ1-2
V gene: TRBV6-6
CDR3 length: 12
clone size: .
CDR3 protein: CASSFRDYGYTF
CDR3 DNA: TGTGCCAGCAGTTTCAGGGACTATGGCTACACCTTC

D gene: TRBD2
J gene: TRBJ2-1
V gene: TRBV7-9
CDR3 length: 15
clone size: few
CDR3 protein: CASSLLAGVYNEQFF
CDR3 DNA: TGTGCCAGCAGCTTACTAGCGGGAGTCTACAATGAGCAGTTCTTC

D gene: TRBD1
J gene: TRBJ1-1
V gene: TRBV28
CDR3 length: 14
clone size: .
CDR3 protein: CASGPGQGDPEAFF
CDR3 DNA: TGTGCCAGCGGCCCGGGACAGGGGGACCCTGAAGCTTTCTTT

D gene: TRBD1
J gene: TRBJ2-4
V gene: TRBV11-2
CDR3 length: 14
clone size: .
CDR3 protein: CASSLGQGANIQYF
CDR3 DNA: TGTGCCAGCAGCTTAGGACAGGGGGCAAACATTCAGTACTTC

D gene: TRBD2
J gene: TRBJ2-3
V gene: TRBV2
CDR3 length: 16
clone size: .
CDR3 protein: CASSMGLAGGADTQYF
CDR3 DNA: TGTGCCAGCAGTATGGGACTAGCGGGAGGCGCAGATACGCAGTATTTT

D gene: .
J gene: TRBJ2-4
V gene: TRBV21-1
CDR3 length: 17
clone size: .
CDR3 protein: CASSKAKSRKGREITDF
CDR3 DNA: TGTGCCAGCAGCAAAGCGAAAAGTAGAAAAGGGCGGGAGATCACGGACTTC

D gene: TRBD1
J gene: TRBJ2-2
V gene: TRBV7-2
CDR3 length: 16
clone size: once
CDR3 protein: CASSLLGGPNTGELFF
CDR3 DNA: TGTGCCAGCAGCCTATTAGGGGGCCCGAACACCGGGGAGCTGTTTTTT

D gene: .
J gene: TRBJ2-1
V gene: TRBV6-1
CDR3 length: 15
clone size: .
CDR3 protein: CASIREPLSYNEQFF
CDR3 DNA: TGTGCCAGCATCCGAGAACCCTTATCCTACAATGAGCAGTTCTTC

D gene: .
J gene: TRBJ2-5
V gene: TRBV30
CDR3 length: 12
clone size: .
CDR3 protein: CAWSLVDRTQYF
CDR3 DNA: TGTGCCTGGAGTTTGGTAGATAGGACCCAGTACTTC

D gene: .
J gene: TRBJ2-1
V gene: TRBV30
CDR3 length: 15
clone size: .
CDR3 protein: CAWSVQARAYNEQFF
CDR3 DNA: TGTGCCTGGAGTGTACAGGCTAGAGCCTACAATGAGCAGTTCTTC

D gene: TRBD1
J gene: TRBJ2-7
V gene: TRBV4-3
CDR3 length: 15
clone size: .
CDR3 protein: CASSLAGTGIYEQYF
CDR3 DNA: TGCGCCAGCAGCCTCGCCGGGACAGGGATCTACGAGCAGTACTTC

D gene: .
J gene: TRBJ2-7
V gene: TRBV5-4
CDR3 length: 18
clone size: .
CDR3 protein: CASSPGPGLTRSSYEQYF
CDR3 DNA: TGTGCCAGCAGCCCGGGACCCGGATTGACTAGGAGCTCCTACGAGCAGTACTTC

D gene: .
J gene: TRBJ1-2
V gene: TRBV6-6
CDR3 length: 12
clone size: few
CDR3 protein: CASSYRGYGYTF
CDR3 DNA: TGTGCCAGCAGTTACAGGGGCTATGGCTACACCTTC

D gene: .
J gene: TRBJ2-7
V gene: TRBV18
CDR3 length: 16
clone size: .
CDR3 protein: CASSPRPTPSSYEQYF
CDR3 DNA: TGTGCCAGCTCACCACGACCGACTCCCAGCTCCTACGAGCAGTACTTC

D gene: .
J gene: TRBJ1-2
V gene: TRBV18
CDR3 length: 13
clone size: few
CDR3 protein: CASSQGENYGYTF
CDR3 DNA: TGTGCCAGCTCACAGGGGGAAAACTATGGCTACACCTTC

D gene: .
J gene: TRBJ1-2
V gene: TRBV10-3
CDR3 length: 12
clone size: .
CDR3 protein: CAISDTNYGYTF
CDR3 DNA: TGTGCCATCAGTGACACTAACTATGGCTACACCTTC

D gene: .
J gene: TRBJ2-1
V gene: TRBV18
CDR3 length: 13
clone size: .
CDR3 protein: CASSPMFGNEQFF
CDR3 DNA: TGTGCCAGCTCACCAATGTTCGGTAATGAGCAGTTCTTC

D gene: .
J gene: TRBJ2-5
V gene: TRBV7-9
CDR3 length: 14
clone size: few
CDR3 protein: CASSPGQGWQTQYF
CDR3 DNA: TGTGCCAGCAGCCCCGGGCAGGGATGGCAGACCCAGTACTTC